This T cell receptor (beta chain) comes out of a study of cytomegalovirus exposure and HLA in healthy donors. Study-wide results and limits: A reported reduction in N-insertions relative to the roughly 700-donor mean was seen in an Asian-associated ancestry cluster in a later analysis.

It was healthy bone marrow donors who served as donors. Concerning this clone: What it recognizes is unknown.

This PCR relied on a set of 60 Vbeta primers and 13 Jbeta primers. The repertoire was sequenced with immunoSEQ multiplex PCR; TCRdb's copy has only in-frame clones and lacks some. The data hold approximately 130,000 clones, with more than 60% observed a single time. Sequencing input: PBMCs. This receptor was identified in a woman between 40 and 50 years old in good health and CMV-seronegative.

CDR3 region: CAWSTAGGQPQHF. CDR3 bases: TGTGCCTGGAGCACGGCGGGAGGGCAGCCCCAGCATTTT. V gene TRBV30 combines with J gene TRBJ1-5; no definite D call. V lost 3 bases to trimming and J lost 7 bases, with 13 bases between them. CDR3 length equals 13 residues. Germline V gives CDR1 GTSNPN, CDR2 SVGIG (reference sequence).